This T cell receptor beta chain came from a study of T-cell reconstitution after alpha-beta-depleted transplantation in children. V was pared by 6 bases and J by 0 bases, with 15 bases between. This CDR3 is built from 16 residues. As it was prepared, the TCRbeta library received unique molecular identifiers. TCRdb redid the calling of the PCR reads with MiXCR, one entry per CDR3 protein. The table records 800,000 to 1,000,000 distinct CDR3 sequences, under 30% of them present only once. Points on this clonotype: Its specificity is unknown.

Study-level points and caveats: T-cell numbers and diversity one year post-transplant derived largely from freshly generated T cells. TCRbeta diversity was high at day 60 in some patients (a result of surviving recipient T cells and thymic progenitors).

This clonotype was sampled from a boy under three years old who had a stem cell transplant for SCID, so the T cells may come from the graft donor. The gene calls are TRBV12-3 or TRBV12-4 and TRBJ2-1, with a weak D call TRBD1 (6 bases). This specimen was PBMCs, mostly from graft donor cells, taken 360 days after TCRalphabeta/CD19-depleted stem cell transplant. Here the CDR3 reads CASSPIRGSSYNEQFF. The CDR3 bases are TGTGCCAGCAGCCCCATTAGGGGGTCCTCCTACAATGAGCAGTTCTTC.